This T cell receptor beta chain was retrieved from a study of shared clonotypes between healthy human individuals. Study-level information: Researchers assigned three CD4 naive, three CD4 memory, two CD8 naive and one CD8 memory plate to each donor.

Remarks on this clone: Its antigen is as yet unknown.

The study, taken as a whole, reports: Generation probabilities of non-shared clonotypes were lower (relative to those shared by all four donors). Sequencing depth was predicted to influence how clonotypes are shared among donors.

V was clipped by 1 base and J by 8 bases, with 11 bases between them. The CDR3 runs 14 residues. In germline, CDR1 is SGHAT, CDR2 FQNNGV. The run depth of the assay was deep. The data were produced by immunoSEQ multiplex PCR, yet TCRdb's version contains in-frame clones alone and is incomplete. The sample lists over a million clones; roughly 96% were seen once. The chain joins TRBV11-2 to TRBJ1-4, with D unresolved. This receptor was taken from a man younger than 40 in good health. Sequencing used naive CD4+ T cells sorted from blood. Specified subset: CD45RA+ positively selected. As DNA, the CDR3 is TGTGCCAGCAGCTTAGGGGGAATGTCAGAAAAACTGTTTTTT. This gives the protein CASSLGGMSEKLFF.